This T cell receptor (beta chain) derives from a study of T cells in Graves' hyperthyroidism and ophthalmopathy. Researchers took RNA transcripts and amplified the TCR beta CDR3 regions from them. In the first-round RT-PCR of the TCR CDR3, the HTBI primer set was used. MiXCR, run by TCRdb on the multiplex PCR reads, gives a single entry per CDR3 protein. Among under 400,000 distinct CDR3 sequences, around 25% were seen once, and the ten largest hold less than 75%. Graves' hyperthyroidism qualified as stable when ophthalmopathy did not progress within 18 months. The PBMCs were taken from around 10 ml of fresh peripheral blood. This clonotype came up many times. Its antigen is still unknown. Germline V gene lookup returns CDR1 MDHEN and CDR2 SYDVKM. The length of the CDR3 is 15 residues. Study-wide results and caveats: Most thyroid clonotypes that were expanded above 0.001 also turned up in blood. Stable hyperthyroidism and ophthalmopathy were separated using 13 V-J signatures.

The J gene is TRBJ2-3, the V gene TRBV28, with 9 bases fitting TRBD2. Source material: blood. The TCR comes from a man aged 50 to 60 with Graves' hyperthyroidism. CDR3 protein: CALSGREGRTDTQYF. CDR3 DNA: TGTGCACTATCAGGGCGGGAGGGCCGGACAGATACGCAGTATTTT.